This T cell receptor beta chain is drawn from a study of blood T cell repertoires in COVID-19. The assay was immunoSEQ multiplex PCR, and TCRdb's table has in-frame clones only and misses some. The sample shows roughly 87,000 clones, about two thirds of them seen only once. Germline CDR1 SGHTA, CDR2 FQGNSA. The ends were cut back, 5 bases at V and 2 bases at J, with 11 bases in the middle. The CDR3 runs 14 residues. Sequencing input: peripheral blood. V gene TRBV7-2 combines with J gene TRBJ2-3; a possible D gene is TRBD1 (5 bases). The sequence was collected from an elderly woman with acute or convalescent COVID-19. The CDR3 loop reads CASSPSRVTDTQYF. The DNA for the CDR3 is TGTGCCAGCAGCCCGAGCAGGGTCACAGATACGCAGTATTTT.